The next 16 T cell receptor beta chains were all read from a single sample in a study of blood T cell repertoires in COVID-19. Measured with immunoSEQ multiplex PCR; TCRdb has only the in-frame clones, and not every one. The sample holds about 280,000 clones; approximately 88% are singletons and the top ten take roughly 2.2%. The specimen was peripheral blood. The receptors here all came from a man aged 50-60 years with acute or convalescent COVID-19.

Of note for this clone: The junction and the germline gene differ at one end; a read error may be behind it. Here the CDR3 DNA reads TGCGCCCGCAGCCGCGGGGGGGGGATCACTGAAGCTTTCTTT. Its translation is CARSRGGGITEAFF. The V and J genes are TRBV10-1 and TRBJ1-1; D perhaps matches TRBD1 (5 bases). CDR1 and CDR2 (germline): WNHNN, SYGVQD (reference sequence). The CDR3 length is 14 residues.

The chain recombines TRBV5-5 with TRBJ1-6, with 9 positions matching TRBD1. The CDR3 extends over 16 amino acids. The ends lost 3 bases at V and 10 bases at J; junction bases unmatched: 11. Germline V gene sequence: CDR1 SGHKS, CDR2 YYEKEE (reference sequence). The CDR3 region has the DNA TGTGCCAGCAGCTCCGGGACAGGGTCGGTCAACTCACCCCTCCACTTT. Translation: CASSSGTGSVNSPLHF.

V usage is TRBV28 and J usage is TRBJ2-5; D is possibly TRBD1 (5 bases). There are 17 residues in the CDR3. The germline CDR1 and CDR2 sequences are MDHEN and SYDVKM. V lost 4 bases and J 7 bases, leaving 25 bases between the germline ends. The CDR3 sequence: CASSSNLRQPPFVTQYF. CDR3 DNA sequence: TGTGCCAGCAGTTCTAACCTTCGACAGCCCCCGTTCGTGACCCAGTACTTC. Based on the CDR3 plus reference TRBV28 and TRBJ2-5, the full variable domain is DVKVTQSSRYLVKRTGEKVFLECVQDMDHENMFWYRQDPGLGLRLIYFSYDVKMKEKGDIPEGYSVSREKKERFSLILESASTNQTSMYLCASSSNLRQPPFVTQYFGPGTRLLVL.

The chain has TRBV12-5 and TRBJ1-5, with TRBD1 matching over 9 bases. The CDR3 contains 15 residues. CDR1 is LGHNT and CDR2 is FRNRAP in the germline V gene. With V trimmed by 6 bases and J by 2 bases, 5 bases remained unmatched. DNA for the CDR3: TGTGCTAGTGGGGGACAGGGTGGAGGCAATCAGCCCCAGCATTTT. It translates to CASGGQGGGNQPQHF.

The chain recombines TRBV7-9 with TRBJ2-7, with 8 bases aligning to TRBD1. The V segment lost 5 bases and the J segment 0 bases; nucleotides outside the gene matches: 6. Germline V CDR1 and CDR2: SEHNR, FQNEAQ (reference sequence). This CDR3 is 15 amino acids long. For the CDR3, the DNA is TGTGCCAGCAGCACCGCCGGGACAGGCTCCTACGAGCAGTACTTC. It yields the protein CASSTAGTGSYEQYF.

The gene calls are TRBV19 and TRBJ1-1, with D possibly matching TRBD1 (6 bases). The germline V gene has CDR1 LNHDA and CDR2 SQIVND (reference sequence). This CDR3 is 16 amino acids long. The germline V and J ends were trimmed by 5 bases and 4 bases, with 20 bases remaining between them. The chain's CDR3 is CASSVGYRGGGTEAFF. The CDR3 DNA reads as TGTGCCAGTAGTGTCGGTTATCGGGGAGGGGGCACTGAAGCTTTCTTT.

This CDR3 reads CASSVAGGLADSYEQYF. The CDR3 region has the DNA TGTGCCAGCAGCGTAGCGGGAGGACTAGCGGATTCCTACGAGCAGTACTTC. The chain carries TRBV9 and TRBJ2-7; 10 nucleotides line up with TRBD2. Germline CDR1 is SGDLS and CDR2 is YYNGEE. V gave up 0 bases and J gave up 1 base; unmatched junction bases: 7. The CDR3 consists of 17 residues.

The chain is built from TRBV6-5 and TRBJ2-6; D possibly corresponds to TRBD1 (6 bases). The germline V and J ends were trimmed by 10 bases and 2 bases, with 15 bases remaining between them. The CDR3 loop spans 15 amino acids. Germline loops: CDR1 MNHEY, CDR2 SVGAGI. The CDR3 sequence: CATRQDTPGANVLTF. CDR3 coding DNA: TGTGCCACCCGACAGGATACCCCTGGGGCCAACGTCCTGACTTTC.

About this clone: The sample contains more than one DNA sequence encoding this CDR3. V gene TRBV12-3 or TRBV12-4 combines with J gene TRBJ1-3, with TRBD1 as a possible D gene (6 bases). This CDR3 is 12 amino acids long. V was shortened by 6 bases and J by 5 bases, with 8 bases between the two germline ends. The CDR3 loop is CASSRDRNTIYF. The DNA of the CDR3 is TGTGCCAGCAGCCGGGACAGAAACACCATATATTTT.

The chain uses TRBV27 and TRBJ1-1; no reliable D call. The CDR3 has 11 residues. V was trimmed by 3 bases and J by 7 bases, leaving 6 bases between them. The germline CDR1 and CDR2 sequences are MNHEY and SMNVEV (reference sequence). The CDR3 DNA is TGTGCCAGCAGTTTCGGGAGTGAAGCTTTCTTT. Translation: CASSFGSEAFF.

Points on this clone: At one of its ends the junction is not consistent with the germline gene, which may arise from a read error. This sample includes further DNA sequences coding for the same CDR3. The V and J genes are TRBV3-1 (or the pseudogene TRBV3-2) and TRBJ2-7; 7 bases align to TRBD1. The CDR3 runs 14 residues. CDR1 and CDR2 from the germline V gene are LGHDT and YNNKEL (reference sequence). CDR3: CASSQTGETYEQYF. In DNA form, the CDR3 reads TGTGCCAGCAGCCAAACAGGGGAAACCTACGAGCAATACTTC.

The rearrangement joins TRBV6-5 to TRBJ1-2, with 7 positions matching TRBD1. In germline, CDR1 is MNHEY, CDR2 SVGAGI. The CDR3 sequence is 15 residues long. Trimming took 6 bases from V and 4 from J; bases not matched to a gene: 11. DNA of the CDR3: TGTGCCAGCAGCGGGGGGGGACAGCGAATCTATGGCTACACCTTC. Protein product: CASSGGGQRIYGYTF.

The rearrangement joins TRBV29-1 to TRBJ2-1; tentative D call: TRBD2 (7 bases). CDR3 length equals 13 residues. Trimming stripped 6 bases from V and 1 base from J, with 10 bases between. CDR1 and CDR2 (germline): SQVTM, ANQGSEA. This CDR3 reads CSVRGLSYNEQFF. DNA for the CDR3: TGCAGCGTGCGGGGGCTTTCCTACAATGAGCAGTTCTTC.

This sequence joins TRBV3-1 (or the pseudogene TRBV3-2) and TRBJ2-4; D is perhaps TRBD1 (6 bases). The CDR3 has 16 residues. Between the trimmed V and J ends, which lost 1 base and 8 bases, there was a span of 18 bases. Germline CDR1 LGHDT, CDR2 YNNKEL (reference sequence). The CDR3, as DNA: TGTGCCAGCAGCCAAGGGGGCAGGGGTATTAGGGACATTCAGTACTTC. This sequence encodes CASSQGGRGIRDIQYF.

This sequence joins TRBV6-5 and TRBJ2-3, with no clear D. The germline CDR1 and CDR2 sequences are MNHEY and SVGAGI. The CDR3 covers 12 residues. The V end was cut by 8 bases, the J end by 5 bases, with 11 bases between. The CDR3 loop is CASRGIEDTQYF. For the CDR3, the DNA is TGTGCCAGCCGAGGAATTGAAGATACGCAGTATTTT.

This clone has just a few counts. The chain links TRBV6-6 to TRBJ2-7; possible D gene TRBD2, 5 bases. The V gene lost 4 bases and the J gene lost 4 bases, with 11 bases spanning the gap. The CDR3 spans 13 residues. Germline V CDR1 and CDR2: MNHNY, SVGAGI (reference sequence). CDR3 in amino acids: CASSSGERYEQYF. DNA of the CDR3: TGTGCCAGCAGTTCCGGGGAGAGATACGAGCAGTACTTC.